What follows are 19 T cell receptor beta chains derived from one specimen sequenced in a study of blood T cell repertoires in COVID-19. The repertoire was sequenced with immunoSEQ multiplex PCR; TCRdb's copy has only in-frame clones and lacks some. The data hold 150,000 or so clones, with around 83% observed a single time. Sequences were obtained from PBMCs or T cells enriched from blood (not recorded which). Receptors originate from a man aged 45-65 years who had recovered from COVID-19.

A few counts support this clone. The chain uses TRBV6-2 or TRBV6-3 and TRBJ1-1; the match to TRBD1 covers 8 bases. Trimming cost V 5 bases and J 7 bases; bases outside gene matches: 3. Germline values: CDR1 MNHEY, CDR2 SVGEGT. The CDR3 loop spans 12 amino acids. Here the CDR3 DNA reads TGTGCCAGCAGTCCAGGGGGCCGTGAAGCTTTCTTT. The encoded protein is CASSPGGREAFF.

V usage is TRBV25-1 and J usage is TRBJ2-1; 8 bases fit TRBD1. This CDR3 contains 15 residues. Trimming at V came to 4 bases and at J to 2 bases, leaving 4 bases not matched to a gene. Germline V gene lookup returns CDR1 MGHDK and CDR2 SYGVNS. The CDR3 region has the DNA TGTGCCAGCAGTGCCCGGACAGGGCCCTACAATGAGCAGTTCTTC. Its protein product is CASSARTGPYNEQFF.

The J gene is TRBJ1-5, the V gene TRBV27; possibly TRBD1 for D (6 bases). The CDR3 runs to 16 residues. Germline V gene data show CDR1 as MNHEY and CDR2 as SMNVEV (reference sequence). V shed 5 bases and J shed 0 bases, with 14 bases lying between them. The CDR3: CASSGGGYNSNQPQHF. The CDR3, as DNA: TGTGCCAGCAGTGGGGGCGGCTATAATAGCAATCAGCCCCAGCATTTT.

The chain carries TRBV6-2 or TRBV6-3 and TRBJ1-2; 7 bases are shared with TRBD1. V shed 2 bases and J 6 bases; nucleotides not matched to a gene: 6. This CDR3 has 14 residues. Germline loops: CDR1 MNHEY, CDR2 SVGEGT. CDR3 protein: CASSYPDRRDGYTF. DNA for the CDR3: TGTGCCAGCAGTTACCCGGACAGGCGGGATGGCTACACCTTC.

This clone showed up just once. V gene TRBV30 combines with J gene TRBJ1-1; D remains unclear. Germline V lookup: CDR1 GTSNPN, CDR2 SVGIG (reference sequence). Trimming cost V 4 bases and J 1 base, with 10 bases left between them. The CDR3 spans 13 residues. CDR3 in DNA: TGTGCCTGGATGAGAAAATCGAACACTGAAGCTTTCTTT. It yields the protein CAWMRKSNTEAFF.

The chain carries TRBV2 and TRBJ2-5; no reliable D call. V lost 3 bases to trimming and J lost 1 base, with 9 bases between them. Germline CDR1 SNHLY, CDR2 FYNNEI. There are 14 residues in the CDR3. The CDR3 coding sequence is TGTGCCAGCAGTGACCCTATCCTCCAAGAGACCCAGTACTTC. Its translation: CASSDPILQETQYF.

The genes are TRBV18 and TRBJ2-1; 8 nucleotides align to TRBD1. This CDR3 is built from 14 residues. With 1 base clipped from V and 6 bases from J, the junction kept 2 bases outside the gene matches. Germline V gene lookup returns CDR1 KGHSH and CDR2 LQKENI. CDR3 DNA: TGTGCCAGCTCACCACGCGGACAGGGCAATGAGCAGTTCTTC. Translated, it gives CASSPRGQGNEQFF.

This clone occurred once. The chain recombines TRBV4-3 with TRBJ1-1; TRBD1 is a possible D gene (6 bases). Germline CDR1 reads LGHNA; CDR2 reads YSLEER. V lost 0 bases and J lost 4, with 15 bases in between. The CDR3 runs 16 residues. CDR3: CASSQDLPGVSTEAFF. The CDR3 DNA sequence: TGCGCCAGCAGCCAAGATCTTCCAGGGGTTAGCACTGAAGCTTTCTTT.

The rearrangement uses TRBV7-3 and TRBJ2-7, with D perhaps TRBD1 (5 bases). Germline V gene lookup returns CDR1 SGHTA and CDR2 FQGTGA. The CDR3 totals 14 residues. V dropped 1 base and J dropped 0 bases, with 7 bases sitting between them. CDR3 nucleotides: TGTGCCAGCAGCTTAAACCAGGGCTCCTACGAGCAGTACTTC. Encoded protein: CASSLNQGSYEQYF.

The rearrangement uses TRBV7-6 and TRBJ1-5; TRBD1 matches 10 bases. Germline-derived CDR1 and CDR2 are SGHVS and FNYEAQ. With V trimmed by 5 bases and J by 2 bases, 3 bases remained unmatched. This CDR3 contains 15 residues. The CDR3 DNA reads as TGTGCCAGCAGCCCCGGGACAGGGGGCAATCAGCCCCAGCATTTT. Encoded protein: CASSPGTGGNQPQHF.

The chain joins TRBV29-1 to TRBJ1-5; D is possibly TRBD1 (6 bases). The germline V and J ends were trimmed by 7 bases and 5 bases, with 18 bases remaining between them. CDR1 is SQVTM and CDR2 is ANQGSEA in the germline V gene. This CDR3 region has 14 residues. The CDR3 sequence is CSATQGRGDQPQHF. The CDR3, as DNA: TGCAGCGCCACACAGGGACGGGGGGATCAGCCCCAGCATTTT. Together with reference TRBV29-1 and TRBJ1-5, the CDR3 gives the full variable domain: SAVISQKPSRDICQRGTSLTIQCQVDSQVTMMFWYRQQPGQSLTLIATANQGSEATYESGFVIDKFPISRPNLTFSTLTVSNMSPEDSSIYLCSATQGRGDQPQHFGDGTRLSIL.

V is TRBV5-4 and J is TRBJ2-1; 11 bases map to TRBD2. V shed 5 bases and J 9 bases; nucleotides not matched to a gene: 10. The CDR3 length is 15 residues. Per the germline V gene, CDR1 is SGHNT and CDR2 is YYREEE (reference sequence). The CDR3 bases are TGTGCCAGCAGAATAGCGGGGGGGGCGGTCGGTGAGCAGTTCTTC. Its translation: CASRIAGGAVGEQFF. The variable domain in full, completed from reference TRBV5-4 and TRBJ2-1, reads ETGVTQSPTHLIKTRGQQVTLRCSSQSGHNTVSWYQQALGQGPQFIFQYYREEENGRGNFPPRFSGLQFPNYSSELNVNALELDDSALYLCASRIAGGAVGEQFFGPGTRLTVL.

This chain links TRBV7-2 with TRBJ2-7, with 11 bases identical to TRBD2. Looked up from germline, CDR1 is SGHTA and CDR2 is FQGNSA. V lost 4 bases and J lost 2; bases outside the gene matches: 7. CDR3 length equals 16 residues. This CDR3 is CASSSYSGGAAYEQYF. The CDR3 DNA sequence: TGTGCCAGCAGCTCCTATAGCGGGGGGGCCGCCTACGAGCAGTACTTC.

This clone was detected only a few times. V and J are TRBV6-5 and TRBJ2-2, with 8 bases aligning to TRBD1. The CDR3 length is 12 residues. CDR1 is MNHEY and CDR2 is SVGAGI in the germline V gene. Trimming cost V 8 bases and J 5 bases; bases outside gene matches: 1. This CDR3 is CASRTGTGELFF. The CDR3 nucleotides are TGTGCCAGCCGGACAGGGACCGGGGAGCTGTTTTTT.

The genes are TRBV6-1 and TRBJ2-7; D perhaps matches TRBD1 (6 bases). The V end was cut by 0 bases, the J end by 6 bases, with 9 bases between. Germline CDR1 is MNHNS and CDR2 is SASEGT. The CDR3 has 13 residues. The CDR3 spells CASSEAGHFEQYF. The CDR3, as DNA: TGTGCCAGCAGTGAAGCGGGACATTTCGAGCAGTACTTC.

The V and J genes are TRBV24-1 and TRBJ2-5; tentatively, D is TRBD1 (6 bases). The CDR3 length is 16 residues. Germline CDR1 and CDR2: KGHDR and SFDVKD. Between the trimmed V and J ends, which lost 4 bases and 1 base, there was a span of 15 bases. In nucleotides, the CDR3 is TGTGCCACCAGTGACCCCGGACAGAGTGGCCAAGAGACCCAGTACTTC. Protein sequence: CATSDPGQSGQETQYF.

Comments on this clone: Other DNA sequences within the sample encode an identical CDR3. V is TRBV7-2 and J is TRBJ1-4, with D possibly TRBD1 on 5 matching bases. The CDR3 consists of 14 residues. Trimming cost V 5 bases and J 2 bases, with 9 bases left between them. From germline, CDR1 is SGHTA and CDR2 FQGNSA. CDR3 region: CASSRGGTNEKLFF. DNA of the CDR3: TGTGCCAGCAGCAGGGGTGGCACTAATGAAAAACTGTTTTTT.

J is TRBJ2-1 and V is TRBV4-1; TRBD2 agrees at 10 bases. The V gene end was trimmed by 6 bases and the J gene end by 4 bases; junction bases not matched to a gene: 9. Germline CDR1 reads MGHRA; CDR2 reads YSYEKL. The CDR3 contains 16 residues. CDR3 protein: CASRLLLAGAYNEQFF. CDR3 DNA sequence: TGCGCCAGCAGGCTCCTTCTAGCGGGGGCGTACAATGAGCAGTTCTTC.

The chain carries TRBV6-2 or TRBV6-3 and TRBJ1-1; D not certain. Germline V gives CDR1 MNHEY, CDR2 SVGEGT. V was trimmed by 2 bases and J by 11 bases, leaving 12 bases between them. The CDR3 totals 12 residues. The CDR3 sequence is CASSYAGVMAFF. The CDR3 bases are TGTGCCAGCAGTTACGCGGGAGTCATGGCTTTCTTT.